This TCR beta chain was profiled in a study of cytomegalovirus exposure and HLA in healthy donors. Overall study findings and caveats: Researchers catalogued 150 or so TCR beta chains as cytomegalovirus-associated. Most CMV-associated TCR beta chains appeared HLA-restricted in a later analysis.

PCR was performed using 60 Vbeta and 13 Jbeta primers. Original handling: Approximately 78 million unique TCR beta chains, roughly 11 million of them shared, were counted by a later analysis. Assay: immunoSEQ multiplex PCR; the TCRdb copy retains only in-frame clones and omits some. D and trimming were read from the DNA, whereas the V and J calls and clone size are those reported in that table. The repertoire holds approximately 190,000 clones, with more than 65% as singletons. This clone occurred a few times. Its antigen is as yet unknown. V was shortened by 3 bases and J by 3 bases, with 5 bases between the two germline ends. The CDR3 is 12 amino acids. Germline lookup yields CDR1 SGHVS and CDR2 FQNEAQ.

The source material was PBMCs. The chain recombines TRBV7-8 with TRBJ2-5; D is uncertain. The receptor was isolated from a man in his forties in good health and CMV-seropositive. CDR3 loop: CASSFSEETQYF. CDR3 nucleotides: TGTGCCAGCAGCTTCTCGGAAGAGACCCAGTACTTC.